These 28 T cell receptor beta chains were sequenced from one sample in a study of blood T cell repertoires in COVID-19. Here immunoSEQ multiplex PCR was the method, and the copy in TCRdb shows in-frame clones only, minus some. The table lists roughly 400,000 clones, about 88% of them singletons. The sequencing sample was made of PBMCs or T cells enriched from blood (not recorded which). All receptors come from a woman younger than 30 who had been exposed to COVID-19.

This chain uses TRBV11-2 with TRBJ2-2; 11 nucleotides line up with TRBD2. The CDR3 is made up of 16 amino acids. Per germline, CDR1 SGHAT and CDR2 FQNNGV. V dropped 0 bases and J dropped 5; count of bases not matched to a gene: 2. CDR3 loop: CASSLEPSGRTGELFF. CDR3 DNA sequence: TGTGCCAGCAGCTTAGAACCTAGCGGGAGGACCGGGGAGCTGTTTTTT. The full variable domain, completed using reference TRBV11-2 and TRBJ2-2, is EAGVAQSPRYKIIEKRQSVAFWCNPISGHATLYWYQQILGQGPKLLIQFQNNGVVDDSQLPKDRFSAERLKGVDSTLKIQPAKLEDSAVYLCASSLEPSGRTGELFFGEGSRLTVL.

The J gene is TRBJ1-1, the V gene TRBV18; no clear D gene. V was trimmed by 0 bases and J by 2 bases, leaving 10 bases between them. This CDR3 comprises 15 residues. Looked up from germline, CDR1 is KGHSH and CDR2 is LQKENI. The CDR3 DNA follows: TGTGCCAGCTCACCACCGGCAGAAGTTAACACTGAAGCTTTCTTT. Protein product: CASSPPAEVNTEAFF.

The chain carries TRBV28 and TRBJ2-3; 13 bases match TRBD2. The CDR3 covers 20 residues. From germline, CDR1 is MDHEN and CDR2 SYDVKM. V lost 5 bases, J lost 0 bases, and 14 bases stayed unmatched. The CDR3, as DNA: TGTGCCAGCAGTCCAACACCACGACTAGCGGGAGGCCTTAGCACAGATACGCAGTATTTT. Translated: CASSPTPRLAGGLSTDTQYF.

The chain carries TRBV12-5 and TRBJ2-3; TRBD2 might be the D (5 bases). Germline loops: CDR1 LGHNT, CDR2 FRNRAP. This CDR3 contains 16 residues. V lost 0 bases, J lost 3 bases, and 13 bases lay in between. The CDR3 is CASGLVLSGKTDTQYF. In DNA form, the CDR3 reads TGTGCTAGTGGTTTGGTACTGAGCGGCAAAACAGATACGCAGTATTTT.

The CDR3 loop is CASSTGTGVKNIQYF. The CDR3 region has the DNA TGTGCCAGTAGTACCGGGACAGGGGTCAAAAACATTCAGTACTTC. V is TRBV19 and J is TRBJ2-4, with 10 bases identical to TRBD1. The CDR3 covers 15 residues. The V gene end was trimmed by 4 bases and the J gene end by 3 bases; junction bases not matched to a gene: 3. Looked up from germline, CDR1 is LNHDA and CDR2 is SQIVND (reference sequence).

This chain uses TRBV12-3 or TRBV12-4 with TRBJ1-2; maybe TRBD1 (5 bases). V was pared by 3 bases and J by 7 bases, with 12 bases between. CDR3 length: 13 amino acids. The CDR3: CASSFAGDPGYTF. The CDR3 bases are TGTGCCAGCAGTTTTGCGGGGGACCCTGGCTACACCTTC.

The V and J genes are TRBV9 and TRBJ2-1; 9 bases are a match to TRBD1. The V gene end was trimmed by 0 bases and the J gene end by 11 bases; junction bases not matched to a gene: 3. This CDR3 spans 13 amino acids. Per germline, CDR1 SGDLS and CDR2 YYNGEE. CDR3 sequence: CASSVDTGGKQFF. The CDR3 DNA reads as TGTGCCAGCAGCGTAGACACAGGGGGCAAGCAGTTCTTC.

The chain links TRBV7-2 to TRBJ1-2; the D is unclear. With 5 bases removed from V and 4 bases from J, the gap between germline ends came to 14 bases. In germline, CDR1 is SGHTA, CDR2 FQGNSA. The CDR3 length is 14 residues. The CDR3 is CASSAGTGLYGYTF. CDR3 coding DNA: TGTGCCAGCAGCGCGGGCACGGGTCTCTATGGCTACACCTTC. The full variable domain, in which reference TRBV7-2 and TRBJ1-2 provide the parts outside the CDR3, is GAGVSQSPSNKVTEKGKDVELRCDPISGHTALYWYRQSLGQGLEFLIYFQGNSAPDKSGLPSDRFSAERTGGSVSTLTIQRTQQEDSAVYLCASSAGTGLYGYTFGSGTRLTVV.

This clone was counted between two and nine times. V usage is TRBV6-5 and J usage is TRBJ1-1; TRBD1 matches 8 bases. The CDR3 extends over 14 amino acids. Germline assignment: CDR1 MNHEY and CDR2 SVGAGI. With 5 bases clipped from V and 4 bases from J, the junction kept 6 bases outside the gene matches. This chain's CDR3 is CASSTARGLTEAFF. CDR3 DNA: TGTGCCAGCAGTACCGCCAGGGGGCTCACTGAAGCTTTCTTT.

V and J are TRBV11-2 and TRBJ1-3; TRBD1 is a possible D gene (5 bases). The germline V gene has CDR1 SGHAT and CDR2 FQNNGV. V was shortened by 2 bases and J by 4 bases, with 9 bases between the two germline ends. CDR3 size: 14 residues. Here the CDR3 DNA reads TGTGCCAGCAGCTTAAGACAGTCAGGAAACACCATATATTTT. Protein: CASSLRQSGNTIYF.

The chain recombines TRBV7-2 with TRBJ1-2; D perhaps matches TRBD1 (5 bases). The CDR3 loop spans 13 amino acids. Germline V gene lookup returns CDR1 SGHTA and CDR2 FQGNSA. Trimming removed 5 bases from V and 4 bases from J, with 11 bases in between. The CDR3 loop is CASSPRQLYGYTF. In DNA, the CDR3 is TGTGCCAGCAGCCCCCGACAGCTCTATGGCTACACCTTC.

The rearrangement joins TRBV5-4 to TRBJ2-1; 12 nucleotides match TRBD2. There are 14 residues in the CDR3. Germline trimming cut 1 base from V and 10 bases from J; bases unmatched to any gene: 3. Germline CDR1 is SGHNT and CDR2 is YYREEE (reference sequence). CDR3 residues: CASSLLAGGTEQFF. CDR3 bases: TGTGCCAGCAGCTTGCTAGCGGGGGGGACCGAGCAGTTCTTC.

The rearrangement joins TRBV11-3 to TRBJ2-7; weak D call: TRBD2 (6 bases). Per germline, CDR1 SGHNT and CDR2 YENEEA. Trimming stripped 4 bases from V and 1 base from J, with 14 bases between. This CDR3 region has 15 residues. The CDR3 sequence is CASSSGTGSSYEQYF. As DNA, the CDR3 is TGTGCCAGCAGCTCGGGGACTGGATCGTCCTACGAGCAGTACTTC.

The V and J genes are TRBV7-2 and TRBJ2-5, with D possibly TRBD2 on 6 matching bases. Germline lookup yields CDR1 SGHTA and CDR2 FQGNSA. V dropped 2 bases and J dropped 2 bases, with 12 bases sitting between them. The CDR3 runs to 15 residues. CDR3 nucleotides: TGTGCCAGCAGCTTATACGGCGGGGCTCAAGAGACCCAGTACTTC. This gives the protein CASSLYGGAQETQYF.

V gene TRBV27 combines with J gene TRBJ2-1; the match to TRBD1 covers 9 bases. Germline CDR1 reads MNHEY; CDR2 reads SMNVEV (reference sequence). After removal of 5 bases from V and 5 bases from J, the junction contained 13 bases not matched to a gene. The CDR3 is 17 residues long. CDR3 protein: CASSPAPGQGNHNEQFF. CDR3 nucleotides: TGTGCCAGCAGTCCGGCCCCCGGACAGGGGAACCACAATGAGCAGTTCTTC.

The V call is TRBV11-2, the J call TRBJ2-2, with TRBD2 as a possible D gene (6 bases). Germline V gene data show CDR1 as SGHAT and CDR2 as FQNNGV. V was trimmed by 5 bases and J by 6 bases, leaving 16 bases between them. CDR3 length equals 15 residues. The CDR3, as DNA: TGTGCCAGCAGCCTCGGGACTGAGGTTCCCGGGGAGCTGTTTTTT. This codes for CASSLGTEVPGELFF.

The chain couples TRBV6-5 to TRBJ1-1; 10 bases agree with TRBD1. CDR1 is MNHEY and CDR2 is SVGAGI in the germline V gene. The CDR3 consists of 15 residues. Trimming removed 6 bases from V and 0 bases from J; junction bases left unmatched: 4. The CDR3 sequence is CASSPGQGVNTEAFF. CDR3 nucleotides: TGTGCCAGCAGCCCCGGACAGGGGGTGAACACTGAAGCTTTCTTT.

The chain's CDR3 is CASSLSGSSGDTQYF. For the CDR3, the DNA is TGTGCCAGCAGTCTAAGCGGAAGCTCGGGAGATACGCAGTATTTT. The rearrangement links TRBV3-1 (or the pseudogene TRBV3-2) to TRBJ2-3; D may be TRBD2 (5 bases). Germline values: CDR1 LGHDT, CDR2 YNNKEL (reference sequence). The ends were cut back, 6 bases at V and 5 bases at J, with 18 bases in the middle. The length of the CDR3 is 15 residues.

The gene calls are TRBV19 and TRBJ1-2; 8 bases map to TRBD1. Per germline, CDR1 LNHDA and CDR2 SQIVND (reference sequence). The CDR3 is made up of 14 amino acids. The ends lost 6 bases at V and 3 bases at J; junction bases unmatched: 6. CDR3 bases: TGTGCCAGTAGGCACCCGACAGGGGACTATGGCTACACCTTC. Amino acids: CASRHPTGDYGYTF.

The rearrangement links TRBV9 to TRBJ2-2; possibly TRBD2 for D (5 bases). The CDR3 consists of 15 residues. Germline values: CDR1 SGDLS, CDR2 YYNGEE. V lost 1 base to trimming and J lost 0 bases, with 7 bases between them. CDR3 in DNA: TGTGCCAGCAGCGTATGGGGAGCGAACACCGGGGAGCTGTTTTTT. Amino acid sequence: CASSVWGANTGELFF.

The CDR3 here is CASSPRTQNYNEQFF. In DNA, the CDR3 is TGTGCCAGCTCACCTCGGACACAGAACTACAATGAGCAGTTCTTC. The chain is built from TRBV18 and TRBJ2-1; D is perhaps TRBD1 (5 bases). CDR1 is KGHSH and CDR2 is LQKENI in the germline V gene. Trimming took 3 bases from V and 3 from J, leaving 12 bases between them. The CDR3 sequence is 15 residues long. The complete variable domain, with remaining parts taken from reference TRBV18 and TRBJ2-1, reads NAGVMQNPRHLVRRRGQEARLRCSPMKGHSHVYWYRQLPEEGLKFMVYLQKENIIDESGMPKERFSAEFPKEGPSILRIQQVVRGDSAAYFCASSPRTQNYNEQFFGPGTRLTVL.

The chain has TRBV27 and TRBJ2-1; the match to TRBD2 covers 13 bases. This CDR3 is 14 amino acids long. The ends lost 6 bases at V and 5 bases at J; junction bases unmatched: 1. Looked up from germline, CDR1 is MNHEY and CDR2 is SMNVEV (reference sequence). The CDR3 is CASRGLAGNNEQFF. In DNA, the CDR3 is TGTGCCAGCAGGGGACTAGCGGGGAACAATGAGCAGTTCTTC.

The chain carries TRBV6-1 and TRBJ2-7; 7 nucleotides line up with TRBD1. Unmatched junction bases numbered 5, after V lost 0 bases and J lost 3 bases. CDR3 size: 15 residues. Germline loops: CDR1 MNHNS, CDR2 SASEGT. CDR3 nucleotide sequence: TGTGCCAGCAGTGAAGCGACAGGGATTTACTACGAGCAGTACTTC. It encodes CASSEATGIYYEQYF.

This chain links TRBV5-6 with TRBJ1-3; 7 nucleotides agree with TRBD1. The CDR3 is made up of 17 amino acids. Germline values: CDR1 SGHDT, CDR2 YYEEEE. V lost 0 bases and J lost 1; bases outside the gene matches: 7. In nucleotides, the CDR3 is TGTGCCAGCAGCTTGGTCCCAGGGACAGCTTCTGGAAACACCATATATTTT. As protein: CASSLVPGTASGNTIYF.

J is TRBJ1-1 and V is TRBV7-2; TRBD1 might be the D (6 bases). The V and J ends lost 1 base and 4 bases respectively, with 7 bases between them. CDR1 and CDR2 from the germline V gene are SGHTA and FQGNSA. The CDR3 loop spans 13 amino acids. CDR3 sequence reads: CASSLEGVTEAFF. In DNA, the CDR3 is TGTGCCAGCAGCTTAGAGGGGGTCACTGAAGCTTTCTTT.

The CDR3 DNA is TGTGCCACCAGCCCAGGCAGGGGTAGGGGCTATGGCTACACCTTC. Its protein product is CATSPGRGRGYGYTF. The genes are TRBV15 and TRBJ1-2, with D maybe TRBD1 (6 bases). Germline V CDR1 and CDR2: LNHNV, YYDKDF (reference sequence). V lost 5 bases and J lost 4, with 17 bases in between. The CDR3 consists of 15 residues.

In this sample, this clone turned up a few times. The chain combines TRBV19 with TRBJ2-2; 7 nucleotides line up with TRBD1. Trimming took 2 bases from V and 4 from J; bases not matched to a gene: 10. The length of the CDR3 is 17 residues. Germline V gene lookup returns CDR1 LNHDA and CDR2 SQIVND (reference sequence). The CDR3 DNA reads as TGTGCCAGTAGTATATCGCAGGGGGTAATTTCCACCGGGGAGCTGTTTTTT. Amino acids: CASSISQGVISTGELFF.

The V gene is TRBV28, the J gene TRBJ1-3; D may be TRBD1 (5 bases). Trimming removed 8 bases from V and 8 bases from J, with 13 bases in between. CDR3 length equals 12 residues. The germline V gene encodes CDR1 MDHEN and CDR2 SYDVKM. The CDR3 DNA reads TGTGCCAGCGGCGACTGGGGGGACACCATATATTTT. This encodes CASGDWGDTIYF.